A selection of T cell receptor beta chains follows, all from one sample in a study of blood T cell repertoires in COVID-19. Clones were read by immunoSEQ multiplex PCR, and TCRdb kept only the in-frame ones, dropping some. Of 190,000 or so clones in the sample, roughly 82% are singletons; the top ten hold roughly 12%. Sample: PBMCs or T cells enriched from blood (not recorded which). The receptor set was obtained from a man between 40 and 49 years old who had recovered from COVID-19. CDR3s include the opening cysteine and the closing phenylalanine or tryptophan. D genes are given only for firm matches. The size field is filled for only some rows; it gives once, few, many or a size class.

CASSPYHRDQPQHF TGCGCCAGCAGCCCGTATCACAGGGACCAGCCCCAGCATTTT TRBJ1-5 NA NA TRBV4-3 14
CSGGQGGETQYF TGCAGCGGGGGACAGGGCGGGGAGACCCAGTACTTC TRBJ2-5 TRBD1 NA TRBV29-1 12
CASMTSAEETQYF TGTGCCAGCATGACTAGCGCAGAAGAGACCCAGTACTTC TRBJ2-5 TRBD2 NA TRBV19 13
CASSPRSPGTGVHGFF TGTGCCAGCTCACCCCGCTCCCCCGGAACAGGGGTACATGGGTTCTTC TRBJ2-1 TRBD1 NA TRBV18 16
CASSLERDQPQHF TGTGCCAGCAGCTTAGAGAGAGATCAGCCCCAGCATTTT TRBJ1-5 NA NA TRBV7-2 13
CASSQGQNEQFF TGCGCCAGCAGCCAAGGGCAGAATGAGCAGTTCTTC TRBJ2-1 NA NA TRBV4-1 12
CASSASMGTAYEQYF TGTGCCAGCAGCGCATCAATGGGGACAGCCTACGAGCAGTACTTC TRBJ2-7 TRBD1 NA TRBV9 15
CSARQGIPFF TGCAGTGCTAGACAGGGGATACCTTTCTTT TRBJ1-1 NA few TRBV20-1 10
CAWSYGQGLVGNTIYF TGTGCCTGGAGTTATGGACAGGGGCTTGTTGGAAACACCATATATTTT TRBJ1-3 TRBD1 few TRBV30 16
CASGLAGGYNEQFF TGTGCCAGCGGACTAGCGGGAGGTTACAATGAGCAGTTCTTC TRBJ2-1 TRBD2 NA TRBV11-2 14
CASSQETDSGNTIYF TGCGCCAGCAGCCAAGAGACAGACTCTGGAAACACCATATATTTT TRBJ1-3 NA NA TRBV4-3 15
CAITRGLGSDTQYF TGTGCCATCACCAGGGGGCTTGGGTCAGATACGCAGTATTTT TRBJ2-3 TRBD1 NA TRBV6-5 14
CATQIPGTNGYTF TGTGCCACCCAAATTCCAGGGACTAATGGCTACACCTTC TRBJ1-2 NA NA TRBV6-5 13